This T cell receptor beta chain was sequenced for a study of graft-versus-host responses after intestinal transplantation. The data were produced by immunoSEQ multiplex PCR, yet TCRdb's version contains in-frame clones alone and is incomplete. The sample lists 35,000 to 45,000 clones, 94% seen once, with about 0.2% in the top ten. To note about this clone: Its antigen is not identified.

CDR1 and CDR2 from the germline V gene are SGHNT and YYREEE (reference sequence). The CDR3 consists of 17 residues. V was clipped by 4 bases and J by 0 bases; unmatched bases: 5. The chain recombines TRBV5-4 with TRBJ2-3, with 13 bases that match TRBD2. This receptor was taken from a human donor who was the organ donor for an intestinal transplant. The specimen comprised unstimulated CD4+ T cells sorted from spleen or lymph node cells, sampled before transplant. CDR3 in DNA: TGTGCCAGCAGCCCCGGGACTAGCGGGGTGAGCACAGATACGCAGTATTTT. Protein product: CASSPGTSGVSTDTQYF.